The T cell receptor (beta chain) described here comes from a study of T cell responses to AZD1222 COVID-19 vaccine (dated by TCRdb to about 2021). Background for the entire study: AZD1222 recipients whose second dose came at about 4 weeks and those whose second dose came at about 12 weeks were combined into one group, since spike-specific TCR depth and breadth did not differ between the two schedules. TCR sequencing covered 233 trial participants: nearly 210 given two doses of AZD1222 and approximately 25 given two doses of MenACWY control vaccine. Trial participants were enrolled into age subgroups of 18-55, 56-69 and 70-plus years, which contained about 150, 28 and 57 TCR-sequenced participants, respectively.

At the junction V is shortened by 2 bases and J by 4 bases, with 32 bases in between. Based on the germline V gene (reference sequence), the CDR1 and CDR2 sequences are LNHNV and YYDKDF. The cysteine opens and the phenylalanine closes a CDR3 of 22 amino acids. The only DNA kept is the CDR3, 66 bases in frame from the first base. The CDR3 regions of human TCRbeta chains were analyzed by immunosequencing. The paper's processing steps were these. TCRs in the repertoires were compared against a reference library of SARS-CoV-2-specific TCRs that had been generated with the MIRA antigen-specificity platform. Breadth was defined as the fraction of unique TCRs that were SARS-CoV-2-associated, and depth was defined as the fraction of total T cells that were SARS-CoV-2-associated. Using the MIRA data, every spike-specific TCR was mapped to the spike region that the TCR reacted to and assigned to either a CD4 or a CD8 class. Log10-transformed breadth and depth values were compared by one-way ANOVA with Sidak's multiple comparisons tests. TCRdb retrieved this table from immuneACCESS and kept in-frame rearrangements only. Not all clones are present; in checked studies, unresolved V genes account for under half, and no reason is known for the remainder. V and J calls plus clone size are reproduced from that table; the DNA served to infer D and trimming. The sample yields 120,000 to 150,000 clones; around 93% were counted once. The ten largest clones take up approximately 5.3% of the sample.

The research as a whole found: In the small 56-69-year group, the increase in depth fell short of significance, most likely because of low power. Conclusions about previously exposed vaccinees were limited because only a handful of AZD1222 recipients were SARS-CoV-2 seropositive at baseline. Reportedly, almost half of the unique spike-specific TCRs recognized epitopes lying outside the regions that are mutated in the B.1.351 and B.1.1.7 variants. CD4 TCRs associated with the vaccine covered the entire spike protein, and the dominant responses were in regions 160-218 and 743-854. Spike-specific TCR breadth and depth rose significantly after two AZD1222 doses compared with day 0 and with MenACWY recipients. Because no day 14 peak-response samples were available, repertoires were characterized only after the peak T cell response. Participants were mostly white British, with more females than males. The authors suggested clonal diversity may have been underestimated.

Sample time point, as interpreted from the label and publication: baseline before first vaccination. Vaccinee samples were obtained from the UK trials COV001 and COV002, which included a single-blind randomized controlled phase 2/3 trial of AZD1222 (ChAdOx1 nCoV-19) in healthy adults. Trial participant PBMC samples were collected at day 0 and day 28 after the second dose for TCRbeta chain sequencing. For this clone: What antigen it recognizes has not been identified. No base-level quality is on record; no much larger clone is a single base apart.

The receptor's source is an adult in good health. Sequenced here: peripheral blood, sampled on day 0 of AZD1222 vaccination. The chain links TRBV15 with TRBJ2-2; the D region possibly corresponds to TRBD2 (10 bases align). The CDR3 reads CATSRTDRGLSSGSQGTGELFF. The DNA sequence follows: TGTGCCACCAGCAGAACGGACAGGGGCCTGTCTAGCGGGAGTCAAGGCACCGGGGAGCTGTTTTTT.